The clone carrying this TCR beta chain was seen ten or more times. TCRdb processed the reads anew with MiXCR; each CDR3 protein has one entry. The table has fewer than 550,000 distinct CDR3 sequences, 16% seen once. The data were obtained in a study of T cell repertoires in cytomegalovirus infection. The sequenced material came from CD8+ T cells from PBMCs. This clonotype was sampled from a human donor in good health (CMV status not recorded). Some clones in this sample may be carry-over from other donors' samples.

CDR3: CASSPWGRGLEETQYF. The CDR3 coding sequence is TGTGCCAGCAGCCCCTGGGGAAGGGGCTTGGAGGAGACCCAGTACTTC. V is TRBV11-1 and J is TRBJ2-5; TRBD1 might be the D (5 bases). V shed 5 bases and J shed 5 bases, with 21 bases lying between them. The CDR3 sequence is 16 residues long. Germline lookup yields CDR1 SGHAT and CDR2 FQDESV (reference sequence).